The 20 T cell receptor beta chains in this list originate from one sample, sequenced in a study of Ad26.COV2.S vaccination and SARS-CoV-2 variants. Assay used: immunoSEQ multiplex PCR; TCRdb lists only in-frame clones, some missing. The table shows more than 300,000 clones, with about 86% occurring only once. Treatment reported: about 20 received Ad26.COV2.S at low or high dose, single or two shots; five or six received placebo; per-sample allocation not given. Material that was analyzed had been drawn on day 63 after the first vaccine or placebo injection. Material: peripheral blood, obtained in a trial of Ad26.COV2.S vaccine versus placebo. These receptors were collected from a person between 18 and 60 years old who received the Ad26.COV2.S COVID-19 vaccine or a placebo.

The chain couples TRBV5-6 to TRBJ1-1, with D perhaps TRBD1 (5 bases). V gave up 4 bases and J gave up 5 bases, with 21 bases separating them. Germline CDR1 is SGHDT and CDR2 is YYEEEE. The CDR3 has 16 residues. The CDR3 loop reads CASSALQDSIGTEAFF. CDR3 nucleotide sequence: TGTGCCAGCAGCGCCCTACAGGATTCTATTGGAACTGAAGCTTTCTTT.

The chain couples TRBV7-2 to TRBJ2-2, with a tentative D call TRBD2 (5 bases). V lost 0 bases and J 7 bases, leaving 6 bases between the germline ends. This CDR3 comprises 13 residues. The germline CDR1 and CDR2 sequences are SGHTA and FQGNSA. The CDR3 sequence: CASSLARVGELFF. CDR3 in DNA: TGTGCCAGCAGCTTAGCGCGGGTCGGGGAGCTGTTTTTT.

The chain links TRBV19 to TRBJ1-1; D is possibly TRBD1 (5 bases). Germline CDR1 is LNHDA and CDR2 is SQIVND (reference sequence). Trimming took 3 bases from V and 7 from J, leaving 9 bases between them. The CDR3 spans 12 residues. CDR3 region: CASSIRGFEAFF. The CDR3 region has the DNA TGTGCCAGTAGTATTAGGGGCTTTGAAGCTTTCTTT.

The chain has TRBV30 and TRBJ1-2; D is unresolved. Trimming pared 2 bases from V and 8 bases from J, leaving 18 bases between. The CDR3 length is 14 residues. Germline values: CDR1 GTSNPN, CDR2 SVGIG (reference sequence). CDR3 sequence reads: CAWSLADPLGGYTF. For the CDR3, the DNA is TGTGCCTGGAGTCTGGCAGACCCTTTAGGAGGCTACACCTTC.

The gene calls are TRBV4-3 and TRBJ1-1; D remains unclear. The CDR3 length is 13 residues. Looked up from germline, CDR1 is LGHNA and CDR2 is YSLEER. The V and J ends lost 4 bases and 5 bases respectively, with 11 bases between them. The DNA for the CDR3 is TGCGCCAGCAGCCCTCAAAGAGGGACTGAAGCTTTCTTT. Translating gives CASSPQRGTEAFF.

The V gene is TRBV21-1, the J gene TRBJ1-2; the table names TRBD1, a call not compared with the DNA. TRBV21-1 is an annotated pseudogene. The CDR3 loop spans 15 amino acids. The CDR3 protein is CASSNGQGAIDGYTF. CDR3 DNA: TGTGCCAGCAGCAACGGACAGGGGGCAATCGATGGCTACACCTTC.

This chain's CDR3 is CASRPTSGGYNEQFF. CDR3 nucleotide sequence: TGCGCCAGCCGACCGACTAGCGGGGGGTACAATGAGCAGTTCTTC. The J gene is TRBJ2-1, the V gene TRBV5-1, with TRBD2 identical over 13 bases. Trimming took 7 bases from V and 4 from J; bases not matched to a gene: 5. This CDR3 spans 15 amino acids. Germline CDR1 and CDR2: SGHRS and YFSETQ.

This clone showed up just once. The chain combines TRBV28 with TRBJ1-5; 7 positions match TRBD1. This CDR3 contains 15 residues. Per the germline V gene, CDR1 is MDHEN and CDR2 is SYDVKM. The V and J ends lost 6 bases and 6 bases, in that order; junction bases with no gene match: 11. The CDR3 reads CASSLDRVGRQPQHF. CDR3 bases: TGTGCCAGCAGCCTCGACAGGGTAGGACGTCAGCCCCAGCATTTT.

There are a few counts of this clone. The V and J genes are TRBV19 and TRBJ1-2; the D is unclear. V was clipped by 4 bases and J by 0 bases, with 6 bases between them. CDR1 is LNHDA and CDR2 is SQIVND in the germline V gene (reference sequence). The CDR3 consists of 13 residues. This CDR3 is CASSKWTNYGYTF. CDR3 coding DNA: TGTGCCAGTAGTAAGTGGACTAACTATGGCTACACCTTC. Filled out from reference TRBV19 and TRBJ1-2, the complete variable domain reads DGGITQSPKYLFRKEGQNVTLSCEQNLNHDAMYWYRQDPGQGLRLIYYSQIVNDFQKGDIAEGYSVSREKKESFPLTVTSAQKNPTAFYLCASSKWTNYGYTFGSGTRLTVV.

In the case of this clone: Other DNA sequences in this specimen translate into the identical CDR3. The genes are TRBV18 and TRBJ2-5, with D hard to call. Looked up from germline, CDR1 is KGHSH and CDR2 is LQKENI. CDR3 length equals 12 residues. The V end was cut by 0 bases, the J end by 3 bases, with 2 bases between. The CDR3 bases are TGTGCCAGCTCACCACCGAAAGAGACCCAGTACTTC. Translation: CASSPPKETQYF.

The chain uses TRBV7-3 and TRBJ2-3; a weak D match, TRBD2 (5 bases). This CDR3 is built from 14 residues. V lost 5 bases and J lost 1, with 10 bases in between. The germline CDR1 and CDR2 sequences are SGHTA and FQGTGA. The CDR3, as DNA: TGTGCCAGCAGCCTAAGCGGTGGCACAGATACGCAGTATTTT. Translating gives CASSLSGGTDTQYF.

This clone has a handful of counts. The chain combines TRBV2 with TRBJ1-1, with a tentative D call TRBD1 (6 bases). Germline V gene data show CDR1 as SNHLY and CDR2 as FYNNEI. This CDR3 contains 16 residues. Between the trimmed V and J ends, which lost 6 bases and 0 bases, there was a span of 17 bases. The CDR3 loop is CASRPTGSTMNTEAFF. CDR3 nucleotide sequence: TGTGCCAGCAGGCCGACAGGAAGTACAATGAACACTGAAGCTTTCTTT. Using reference TRBV2 and TRBJ1-1 for the parts outside the CDR3, the full variable domain is EPEVTQTPSHQVTQMGQEVILRCVPISNHLYFYWYRQILGQKVEFLVSFYNNEISEKSEIFDDQFSVERPDGSNFTLKIRSTKLEDSAMYFCASRPTGSTMNTEAFFGQGTRLTVV.

This clone was counted a single time. This chain joins TRBV6-5 and TRBJ1-6, with D tentatively TRBD1 (5 bases). The CDR3 runs 16 residues. Germline V CDR1 and CDR2: MNHEY, SVGAGI. The V end was cut by 2 bases, the J end by 7 bases, with 15 bases between. The CDR3 loop reads CASSYLRGIGNSPLHF. In DNA, the CDR3 is TGTGCCAGCAGTTACCTCCGGGGGATTGGGAATTCACCCCTCCACTTT.

This clone appeared once. The chain employs TRBV6-2 or TRBV6-3 and TRBJ2-4; possible D gene TRBD2, 7 bases. CDR3 length: 13 residues. V lost 6 bases and J 7 bases, leaving 13 bases between the germline ends. Germline V lookup: CDR1 MNHEY, CDR2 SVGEGT. The CDR3 protein is CASSPGGPNIQYF. The CDR3 DNA reads TGTGCCAGCAGCCCCGGGGGGCCGAACATTCAGTACTTC.

J is TRBJ1-1 and V is TRBV11-1, with D possibly TRBD1 on 5 matching bases. Per germline, CDR1 SGHAT and CDR2 FQDESV (reference sequence). The CDR3 runs to 14 residues. The V gene lost 5 bases and the J gene lost 6 bases, with 16 bases spanning the gap. The CDR3 nucleotides read TGTGCCAGCAGCCTTAGCCCCACGGGGGCTGAAGCTTTCTTT. Amino acids: CASSLSPTGAEAFF.

This clone appeared a few times. The chain employs TRBV14 and TRBJ2-3; possible D gene TRBD2, 6 bases. This CDR3 spans 15 amino acids. Germline V gene lookup returns CDR1 SGHDN and CDR2 FVKESK. V lost 0 bases and J 1 base, leaving 8 bases between the germline ends. The CDR3 nucleotides read TGTGCCAGCAGCCAAGAAACTAGCCGCACAGATACGCAGTATTTT. It specifies CASSQETSRTDTQYF.

This clone was found once. The gene calls are TRBV7-2 and TRBJ2-4; TRBD2 might be the D (7 bases). Germline V CDR1 and CDR2: SGHTA, FQGNSA. The CDR3 runs to 11 residues. Trimming took 9 bases from V and 6 from J, leaving 9 bases between them. CDR3 coding DNA: TGTGCCAGTAGGGGGGGAAACATTCAGTACTTC. The encoded protein is CASRGGNIQYF.

The chain combines TRBV6-5 with TRBJ1-2; D not certain. V dropped 7 bases and J dropped 7 bases, with 13 bases sitting between them. The V gene's germline CDR1 is MNHEY and CDR2 SVGAGI. This CDR3 region has 12 residues. The CDR3 sequence: CASKESVGGYTF. DNA of the CDR3: TGTGCCAGCAAAGAGAGCGTGGGTGGCTACACCTTC.

The rearrangement joins TRBV7-9 to TRBJ2-5; 7 bases are a match to TRBD2. Germline-derived CDR1 and CDR2 are SEHNR and FQNEAQ (reference sequence). The CDR3 runs to 12 residues. Unmatched junction bases numbered 1, after V lost 4 bases and J lost 5 bases. DNA for the CDR3: TGTGCCAGCAGCTGGGGGGGGGAGACCCAGTACTTC. Residues: CASSWGGETQYF.

This clone turned up a few times. The chain employs TRBV7-2 and TRBJ1-5, with D hard to call. Germline V gene data show CDR1 as SGHTA and CDR2 as FQGNSA. The CDR3 covers 14 residues. V shed 5 bases and J shed 4 bases, with 12 bases lying between them. The CDR3 DNA follows: TGTGCCAGCAGCGGACCCCGTTCGAATCAGCCCCAGCATTTT. It yields the protein CASSGPRSNQPQHF.